This T cell receptor (beta chain) came from a study of shared clonotypes between healthy human individuals. Method: immunoSEQ multiplex PCR; TCRdb's copy keeps in-frame clones and lacks some. Among about 550,000 clones listed, 95% to 96% were seen once. Only CD45RO-negative cells positively selected for CCR7 counted as naive CD8 cells, so terminally differentiated effector memory CD45RA+ cells were excluded. Study-level points and caveats: Among non-shared clonotypes, generation probabilities were lower than among those shared by all four donors. Blood was the sole source, and tissue repertoires probably differ. The genetic and exposure-history diversity represented was limited by few donors.

For this clone: Antigen: not known.

Specimen: naive CD8+ T cells sorted from blood. This receptor was taken from a woman in her 30s in good health.

The DNA of the CDR3 is TGTGCCAGCAGACAAACCGGGACCTCTAACAATGAGCAGTTCTTC. Amino acids: CASRQTGTSNNEQFF. The rearrangement links TRBV11-2 to TRBJ2-1; perhaps D is TRBD1 or TRBD2 (5 bases each). The germline V gene has CDR1 SGHAT and CDR2 FQNNGV. Trimming cost V 6 bases and J 5 bases, with 17 bases left between them. The CDR3 loop spans 15 amino acids.